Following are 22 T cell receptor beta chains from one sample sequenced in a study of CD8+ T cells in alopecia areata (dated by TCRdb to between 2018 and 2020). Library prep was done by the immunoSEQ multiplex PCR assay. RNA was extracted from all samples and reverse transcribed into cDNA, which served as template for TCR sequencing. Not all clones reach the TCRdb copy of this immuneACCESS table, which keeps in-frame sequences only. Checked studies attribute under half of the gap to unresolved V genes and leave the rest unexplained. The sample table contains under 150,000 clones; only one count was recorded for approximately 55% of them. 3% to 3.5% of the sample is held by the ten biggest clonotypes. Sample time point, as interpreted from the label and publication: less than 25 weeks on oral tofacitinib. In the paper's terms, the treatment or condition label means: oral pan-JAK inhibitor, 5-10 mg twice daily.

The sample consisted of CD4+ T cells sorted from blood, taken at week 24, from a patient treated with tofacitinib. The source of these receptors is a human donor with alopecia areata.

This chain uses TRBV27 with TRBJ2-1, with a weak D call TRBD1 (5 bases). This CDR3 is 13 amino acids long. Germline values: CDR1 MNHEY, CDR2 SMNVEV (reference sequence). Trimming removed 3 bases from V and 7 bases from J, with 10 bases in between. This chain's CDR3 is CASSFGRGNEQFF. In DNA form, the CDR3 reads TGTGCCAGCAGTTTCGGAAGGGGAAATGAGCAGTTCTTC.

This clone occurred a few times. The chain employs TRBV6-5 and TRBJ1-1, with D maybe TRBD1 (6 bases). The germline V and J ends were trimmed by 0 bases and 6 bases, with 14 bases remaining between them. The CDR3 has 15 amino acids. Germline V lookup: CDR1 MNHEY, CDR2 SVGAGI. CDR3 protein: CASSYSHRQESEAFF. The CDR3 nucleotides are TGTGCCAGCAGTTACTCCCACCGACAGGAGTCTGAAGCTTTCTTT.

The DNA for the CDR3 is TGTGCCTGGAGTGTAGGAGATAATCAGCCCCAGCATTTT. It yields the protein CAWSVGDNQPQHF. V and J are TRBV30 and TRBJ1-5, with D unresolved. The CDR3 spans 13 residues. Trimming cost V 0 bases and J 4 bases, with 7 bases left between them. Germline values: CDR1 GTSNPN, CDR2 SVGIG (reference sequence). Drawing the rest from reference TRBV30 and TRBJ1-5, the complete variable domain is SQTIHQWPATLVQPVGSPLSLECTVEGTSNPNLYWYRQAAGRGLQLLFYSVGIGQISSEVPQNLSASRPQDRQFILSSKKLLLSDSGFYLCAWSVGDNQPQHFGDGTRLSIL.

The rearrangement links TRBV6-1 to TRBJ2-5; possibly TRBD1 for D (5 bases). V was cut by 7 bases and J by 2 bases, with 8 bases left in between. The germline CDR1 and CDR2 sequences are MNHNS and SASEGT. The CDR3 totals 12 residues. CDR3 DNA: TGTGCCAGCACTACAGGACAAGAGACCCAGTACTTC. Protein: CASTTGQETQYF.

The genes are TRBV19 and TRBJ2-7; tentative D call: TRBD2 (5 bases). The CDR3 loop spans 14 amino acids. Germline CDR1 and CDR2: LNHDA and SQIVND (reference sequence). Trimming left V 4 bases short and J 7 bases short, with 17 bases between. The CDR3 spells CASSRDTMPGEQYF. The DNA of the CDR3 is TGTGCCAGTAGTAGAGACACAATGCCGGGGGAGCAGTACTTC.

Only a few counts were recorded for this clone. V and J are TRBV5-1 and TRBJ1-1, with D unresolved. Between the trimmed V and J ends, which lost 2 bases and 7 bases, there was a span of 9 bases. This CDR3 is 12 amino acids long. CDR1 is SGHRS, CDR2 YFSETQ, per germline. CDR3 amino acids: CASSFPSNEAFF. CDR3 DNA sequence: TGCGCCAGCAGCTTCCCCAGTAATGAAGCTTTCTTT.

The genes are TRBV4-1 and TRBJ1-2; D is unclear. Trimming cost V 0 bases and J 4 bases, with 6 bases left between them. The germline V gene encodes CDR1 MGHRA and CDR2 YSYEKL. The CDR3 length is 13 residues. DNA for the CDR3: TGCGCCAGCAGCCAAGAGGGCCGCTATGGCTACACCTTC. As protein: CASSQEGRYGYTF.

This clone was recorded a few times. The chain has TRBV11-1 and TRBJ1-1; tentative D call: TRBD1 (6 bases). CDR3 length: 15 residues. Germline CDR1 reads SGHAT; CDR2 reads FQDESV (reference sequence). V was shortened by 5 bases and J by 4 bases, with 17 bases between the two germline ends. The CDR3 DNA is TGTGCCAGCAGCCCCATGGGGGCCTGGACCACTGAAGCTTTCTTT. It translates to CASSPMGAWTTEAFF.

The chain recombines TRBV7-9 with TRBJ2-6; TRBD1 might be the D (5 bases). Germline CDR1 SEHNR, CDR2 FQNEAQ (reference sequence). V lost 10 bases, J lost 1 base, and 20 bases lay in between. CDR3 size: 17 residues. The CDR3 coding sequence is TGTGCCACCGGCCTAGGGCAGGGTCATTCTGGGGCCAACGTCCTGACTTTC. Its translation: CATGLGQGHSGANVLTF.

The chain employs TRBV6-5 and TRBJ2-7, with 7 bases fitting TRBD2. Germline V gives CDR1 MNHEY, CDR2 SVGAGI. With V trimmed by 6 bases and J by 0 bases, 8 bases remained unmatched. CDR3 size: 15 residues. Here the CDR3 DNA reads TGTGCCAGCAGAAGCGGGGCGGTTAGCTCCTACGAGCAGTACTTC. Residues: CASRSGAVSSYEQYF.

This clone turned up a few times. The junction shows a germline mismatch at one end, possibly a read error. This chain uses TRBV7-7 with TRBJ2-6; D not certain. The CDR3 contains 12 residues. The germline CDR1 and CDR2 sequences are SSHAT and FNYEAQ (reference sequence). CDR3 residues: CASSSGANVLTF. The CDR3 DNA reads TGTGCTAGCAGCTCTGGGGCCAACGTCCTGACTTTC.

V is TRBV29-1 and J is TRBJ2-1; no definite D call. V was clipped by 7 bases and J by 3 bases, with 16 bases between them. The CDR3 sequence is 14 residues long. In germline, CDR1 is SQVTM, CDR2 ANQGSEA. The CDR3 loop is CSGISKRIYNEQFF. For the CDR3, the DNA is TGCAGCGGTATATCTAAGCGCATCTACAATGAGCAGTTCTTC.

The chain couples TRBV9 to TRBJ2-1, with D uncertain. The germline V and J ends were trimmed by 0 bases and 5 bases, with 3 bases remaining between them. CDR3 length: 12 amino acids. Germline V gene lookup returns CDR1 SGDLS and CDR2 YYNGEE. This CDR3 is CASSVVNNEQFF. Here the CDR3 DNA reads TGTGCCAGCAGCGTAGTGAACAATGAGCAGTTCTTC.

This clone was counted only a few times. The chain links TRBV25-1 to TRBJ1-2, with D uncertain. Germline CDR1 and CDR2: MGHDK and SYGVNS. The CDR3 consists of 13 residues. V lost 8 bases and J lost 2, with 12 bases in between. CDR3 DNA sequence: TGTGCCAGCGGTACCAACCCAAACTATGGCTACACCTTC. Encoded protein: CASGTNPNYGYTF.

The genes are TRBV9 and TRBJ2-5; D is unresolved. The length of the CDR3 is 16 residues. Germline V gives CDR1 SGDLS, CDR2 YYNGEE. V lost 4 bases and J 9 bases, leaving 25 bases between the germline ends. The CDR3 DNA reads TGTGCCAGCAGCCCTTCTTCTAGTTCCCTCGGTAGGGCCCAGTACTTC. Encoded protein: CASSPSSSSLGRAQYF.

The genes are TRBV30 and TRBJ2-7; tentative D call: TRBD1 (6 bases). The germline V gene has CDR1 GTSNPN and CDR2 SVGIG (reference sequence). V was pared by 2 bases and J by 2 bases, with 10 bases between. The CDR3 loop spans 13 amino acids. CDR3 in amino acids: CAWSLQGPYEQYF. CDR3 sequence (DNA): TGTGCCTGGAGTTTGCAGGGGCCCTACGAGCAGTACTTC.

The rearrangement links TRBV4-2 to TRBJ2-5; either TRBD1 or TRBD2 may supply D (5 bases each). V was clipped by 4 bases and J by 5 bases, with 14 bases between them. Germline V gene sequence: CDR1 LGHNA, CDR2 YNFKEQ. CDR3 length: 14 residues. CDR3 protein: CASSLLSEGETQYF. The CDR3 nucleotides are TGTGCCAGCAGCCTGCTTTCCGAGGGGGAGACCCAGTACTTC.

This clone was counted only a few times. This chain's CDR3 is CASASLTGFTDTQYF. In nucleotides, the CDR3 is TGCGCCAGCGCTTCCTTGACAGGGTTCACAGATACGCAGTATTTT. The V and J genes are TRBV5-1 and TRBJ2-3; 7 bases are a match to TRBD1. CDR3 length equals 15 residues. CDR1 and CDR2 from the germline V gene are SGHRS and YFSETQ. Germline trimming cut 7 bases from V and 2 bases from J; bases unmatched to any gene: 10.

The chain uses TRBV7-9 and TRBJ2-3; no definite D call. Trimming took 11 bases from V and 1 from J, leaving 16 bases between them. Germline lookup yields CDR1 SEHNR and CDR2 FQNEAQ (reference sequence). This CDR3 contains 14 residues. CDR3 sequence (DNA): TGTGCCCCCCTCCCGGTCAAAGGCACAGATACGCAGTATTTT. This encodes CAPLPVKGTDTQYF.

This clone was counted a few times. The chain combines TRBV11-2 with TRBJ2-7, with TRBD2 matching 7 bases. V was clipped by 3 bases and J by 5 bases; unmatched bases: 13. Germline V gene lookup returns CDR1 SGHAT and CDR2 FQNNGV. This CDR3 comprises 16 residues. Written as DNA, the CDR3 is TGTGCCAGCAGCTTTCCGAAGGGACTACCCCTCCACGAGCAGTACTTC. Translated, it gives CASSFPKGLPLHEQYF.

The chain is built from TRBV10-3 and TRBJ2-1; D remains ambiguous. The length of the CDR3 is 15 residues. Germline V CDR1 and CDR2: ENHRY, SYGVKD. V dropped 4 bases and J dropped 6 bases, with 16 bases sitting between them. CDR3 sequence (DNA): TGTGCCATCAGTGGACGTCTGTTTCGCCGCAATGAGCAGTTCTTC. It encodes CAISGRLFRRNEQFF.

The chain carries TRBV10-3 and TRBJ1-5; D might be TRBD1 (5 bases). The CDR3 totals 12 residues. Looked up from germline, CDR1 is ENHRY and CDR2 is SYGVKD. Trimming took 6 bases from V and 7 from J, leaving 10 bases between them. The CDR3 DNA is TGTGCCATCAGAGGGGTCGGGCAGCCCCAGCATTTT. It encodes CAIRGVGQPQHF.